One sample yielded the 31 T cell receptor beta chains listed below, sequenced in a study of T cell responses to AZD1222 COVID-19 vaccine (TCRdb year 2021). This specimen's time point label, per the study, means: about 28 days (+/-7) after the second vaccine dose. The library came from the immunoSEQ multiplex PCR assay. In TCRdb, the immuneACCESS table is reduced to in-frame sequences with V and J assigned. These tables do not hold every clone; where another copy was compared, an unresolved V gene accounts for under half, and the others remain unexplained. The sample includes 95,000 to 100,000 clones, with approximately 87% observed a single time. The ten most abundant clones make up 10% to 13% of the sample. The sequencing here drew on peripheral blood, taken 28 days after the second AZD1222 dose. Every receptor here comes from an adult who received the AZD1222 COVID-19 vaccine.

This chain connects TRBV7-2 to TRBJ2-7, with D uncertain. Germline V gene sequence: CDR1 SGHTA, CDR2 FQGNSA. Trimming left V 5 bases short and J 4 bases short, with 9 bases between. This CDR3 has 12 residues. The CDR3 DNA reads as TGTGCCAGCAGCCCTGGCCGTTACGAGCAGTACTTC. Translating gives CASSPGRYEQYF.

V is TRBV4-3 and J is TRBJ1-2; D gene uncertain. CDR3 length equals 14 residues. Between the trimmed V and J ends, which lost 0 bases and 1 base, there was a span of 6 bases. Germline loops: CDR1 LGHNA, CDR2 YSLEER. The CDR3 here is CASSQDRVNYGYTF. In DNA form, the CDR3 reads TGCGCCAGCAGCCAAGATCGGGTTAACTATGGCTACACCTTC.

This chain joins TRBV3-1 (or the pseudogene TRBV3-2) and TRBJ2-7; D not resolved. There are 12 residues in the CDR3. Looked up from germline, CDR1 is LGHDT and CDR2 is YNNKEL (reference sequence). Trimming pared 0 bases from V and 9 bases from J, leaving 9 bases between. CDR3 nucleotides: TGTGCCAGCAGCCAAGATCCAGGTGGGCAGTACTTC. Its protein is CASSQDPGGQYF.

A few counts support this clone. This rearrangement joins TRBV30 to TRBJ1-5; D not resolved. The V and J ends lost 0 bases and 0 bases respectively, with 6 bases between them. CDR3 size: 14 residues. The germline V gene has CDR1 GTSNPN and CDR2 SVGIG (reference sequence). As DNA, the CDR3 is TGTGCCTGGAGTGTACCTTATAGCAATCAGCCCCAGCATTTT. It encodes CAWSVPYSNQPQHF.

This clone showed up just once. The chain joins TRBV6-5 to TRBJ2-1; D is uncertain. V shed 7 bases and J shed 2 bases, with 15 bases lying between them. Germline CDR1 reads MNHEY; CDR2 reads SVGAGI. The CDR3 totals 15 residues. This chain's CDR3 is CASIPKGWPYNEQFF. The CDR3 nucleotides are TGTGCCAGCATCCCAAAAGGGTGGCCCTACAATGAGCAGTTCTTC.

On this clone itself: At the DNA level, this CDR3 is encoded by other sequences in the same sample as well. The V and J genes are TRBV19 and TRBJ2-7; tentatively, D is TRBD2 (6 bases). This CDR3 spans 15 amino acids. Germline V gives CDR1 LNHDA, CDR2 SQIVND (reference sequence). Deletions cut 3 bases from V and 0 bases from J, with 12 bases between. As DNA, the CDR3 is TGTGCCAGTAGTATTGGGGCGGGGAGCTCCTACGAGCAGTACTTC. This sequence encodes CASSIGAGSSYEQYF. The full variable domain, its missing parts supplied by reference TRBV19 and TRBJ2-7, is DGGITQSPKYLFRKEGQNVTLSCEQNLNHDAMYWYRQDPGQGLRLIYYSQIVNDFQKGDIAEGYSVSREKKESFPLTVTSAQKNPTAFYLCASSIGAGSSYEQYFGPGTRLTVT.

CDR3 nucleotides: TGTGCCAGCAGTTACTCCCCCGGACCTTATCAGCCCCAGCATTTT. Protein sequence: CASSYSPGPYQPQHF. V and J are TRBV6-5 and TRBJ1-5, with no clear D. Trimming cost V 0 bases and J 5 bases, with 11 bases left between them. The germline CDR1 and CDR2 sequences are MNHEY and SVGAGI. The CDR3 consists of 15 residues.

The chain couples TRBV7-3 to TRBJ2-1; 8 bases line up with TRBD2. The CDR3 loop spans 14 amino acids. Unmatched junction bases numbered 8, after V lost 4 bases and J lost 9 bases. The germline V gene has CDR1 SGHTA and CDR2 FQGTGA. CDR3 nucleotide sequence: TGTGCCAGCAGCTCTAGCGGGCTGGGTGGTGAGCAGTTCTTC. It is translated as CASSSSGLGGEQFF. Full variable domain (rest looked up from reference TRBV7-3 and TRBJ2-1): GAGVSQTPSNKVTEKGKYVELRCDPISGHTALYWYRQSLGQGPEFLIYFQGTGAADDSGLPNDRFFAVRPEGSVSTLKIQRTERGDSAVYLCASSSSGLGGEQFFGPGTRLTVL.

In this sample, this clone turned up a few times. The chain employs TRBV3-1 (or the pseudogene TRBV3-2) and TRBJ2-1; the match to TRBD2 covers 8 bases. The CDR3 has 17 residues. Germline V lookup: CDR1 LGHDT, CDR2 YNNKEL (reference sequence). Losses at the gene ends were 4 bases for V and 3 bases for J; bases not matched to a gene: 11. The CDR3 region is CASSPNPWTSYYNEQFF. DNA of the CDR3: TGTGCCAGCAGCCCCAACCCCTGGACTAGCTACTACAATGAGCAGTTCTTC.

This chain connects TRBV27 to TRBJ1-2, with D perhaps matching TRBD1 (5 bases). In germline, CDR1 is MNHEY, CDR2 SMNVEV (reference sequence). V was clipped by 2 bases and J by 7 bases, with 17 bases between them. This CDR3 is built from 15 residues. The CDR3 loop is CASSLSQGGVGGYTF. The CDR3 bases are TGTGCCAGCAGTTTAAGCCAGGGAGGGGTAGGTGGCTACACCTTC.

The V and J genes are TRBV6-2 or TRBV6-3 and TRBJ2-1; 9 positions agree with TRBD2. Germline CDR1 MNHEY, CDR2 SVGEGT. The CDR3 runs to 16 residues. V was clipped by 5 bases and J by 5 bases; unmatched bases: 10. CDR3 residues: CASSLQTSGFDNEQFF. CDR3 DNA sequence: TGTGCCAGCAGTCTCCAGACTAGCGGCTTTGACAATGAGCAGTTCTTC.

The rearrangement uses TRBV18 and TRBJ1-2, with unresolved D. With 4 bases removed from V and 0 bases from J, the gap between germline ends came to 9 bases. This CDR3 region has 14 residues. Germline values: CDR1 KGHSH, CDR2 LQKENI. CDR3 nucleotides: TGTGCCAGCTCACAACAAAGAACTAACTATGGCTACACCTTC. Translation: CASSQQRTNYGYTF.

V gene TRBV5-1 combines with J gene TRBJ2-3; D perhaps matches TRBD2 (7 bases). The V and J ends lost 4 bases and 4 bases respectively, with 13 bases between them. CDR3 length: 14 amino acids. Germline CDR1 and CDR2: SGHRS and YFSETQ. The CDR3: CASSRRGGADTQYF. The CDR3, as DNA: TGCGCCAGCAGCCGCCGCGGGGGCGCAGATACGCAGTATTTT.

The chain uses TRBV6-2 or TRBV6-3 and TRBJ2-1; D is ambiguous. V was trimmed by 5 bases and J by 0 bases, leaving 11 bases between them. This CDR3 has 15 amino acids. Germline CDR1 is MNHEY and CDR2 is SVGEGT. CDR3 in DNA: TGTGCCAGCAGTGACAATGCCCCCTCCTACAATGAGCAGTTCTTC. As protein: CASSDNAPSYNEQFF.

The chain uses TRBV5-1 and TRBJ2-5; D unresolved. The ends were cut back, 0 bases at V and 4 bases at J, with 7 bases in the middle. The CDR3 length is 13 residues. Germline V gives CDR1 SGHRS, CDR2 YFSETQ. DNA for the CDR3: TGCGCCAGCAGCTTGGGGACGGGAGAGACCCAGTACTTC. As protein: CASSLGTGETQYF.

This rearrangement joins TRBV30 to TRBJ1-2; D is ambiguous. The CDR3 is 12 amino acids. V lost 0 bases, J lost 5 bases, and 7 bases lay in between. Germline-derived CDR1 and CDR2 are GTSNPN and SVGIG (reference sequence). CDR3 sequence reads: CAWSVPAYGYTF. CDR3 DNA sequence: TGTGCCTGGAGTGTACCGGCTTATGGCTACACCTTC. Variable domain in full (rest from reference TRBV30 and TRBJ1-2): SQTIHQWPATLVQPVGSPLSLECTVEGTSNPNLYWYRQAAGRGLQLLFYSVGIGQISSEVPQNLSASRPQDRQFILSSKKLLLSDSGFYLCAWSVPAYGYTFGSGTRLTVV.

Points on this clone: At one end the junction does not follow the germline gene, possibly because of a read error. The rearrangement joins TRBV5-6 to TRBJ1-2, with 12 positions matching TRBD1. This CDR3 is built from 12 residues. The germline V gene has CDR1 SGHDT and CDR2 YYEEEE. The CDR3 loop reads CASSGTGGGYTF. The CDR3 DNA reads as TGTGCCAGCAGCGGGACAGGGGGCGGCTATACCTTC.

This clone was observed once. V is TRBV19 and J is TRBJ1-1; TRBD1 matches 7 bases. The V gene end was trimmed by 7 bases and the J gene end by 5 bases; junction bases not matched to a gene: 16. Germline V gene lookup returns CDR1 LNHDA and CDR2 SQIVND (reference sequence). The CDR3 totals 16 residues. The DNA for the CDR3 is TGTGCCAGTACATTAGAGGGGGCGCGTCTGGGGACTGAAGCTTTCTTT. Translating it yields CASTLEGARLGTEAFF.

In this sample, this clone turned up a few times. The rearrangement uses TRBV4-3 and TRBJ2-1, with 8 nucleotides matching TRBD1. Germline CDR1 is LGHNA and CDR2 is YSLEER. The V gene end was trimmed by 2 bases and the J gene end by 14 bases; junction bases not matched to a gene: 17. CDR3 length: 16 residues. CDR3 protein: CASSQPTGTGQGRKFF. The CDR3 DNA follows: TGCGCCAGCAGCCAACCGACCGGGACAGGTCAAGGGAGGAAGTTCTTC.

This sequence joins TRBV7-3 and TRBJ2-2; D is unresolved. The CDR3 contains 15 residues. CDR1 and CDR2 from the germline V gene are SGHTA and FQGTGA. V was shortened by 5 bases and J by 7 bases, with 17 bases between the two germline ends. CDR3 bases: TGTGCCAGCAGCCCGAACGGACCCCAGGTCGGGGAGCTGTTTTTT. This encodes CASSPNGPQVGELFF.

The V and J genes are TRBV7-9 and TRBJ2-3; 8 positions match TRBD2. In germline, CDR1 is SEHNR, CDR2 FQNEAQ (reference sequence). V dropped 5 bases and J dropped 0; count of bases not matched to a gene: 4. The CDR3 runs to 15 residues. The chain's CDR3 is CASSQSSGSTDTQYF. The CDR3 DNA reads TGTGCCAGCAGCCAATCTAGCGGGAGCACAGATACGCAGTATTTT. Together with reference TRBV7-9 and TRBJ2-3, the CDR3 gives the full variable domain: DTGVSQNPRHKITKRGQNVTFRCDPISEHNRLYWYRQTLGQGPEFLTYFQNEAQLEKSRLLSDRFSAERPKGSFSTLEIQRTEQGDSAMYLCASSQSSGSTDTQYFGPGTRLTVL.

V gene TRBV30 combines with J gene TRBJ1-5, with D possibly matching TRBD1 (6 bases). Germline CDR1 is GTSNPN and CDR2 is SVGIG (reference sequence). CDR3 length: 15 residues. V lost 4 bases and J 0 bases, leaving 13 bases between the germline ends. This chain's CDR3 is CAWTAGTSSNQPQHF. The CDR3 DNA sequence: TGTGCCTGGACCGCAGGGACAAGTAGCAATCAGCCCCAGCATTTT.

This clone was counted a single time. The CDR3 reads CASSVGGEKLFF. The CDR3 region has the DNA TGCGCCAGCAGTGTAGGCGGTGAAAAACTGTTTTTT. J is TRBJ1-4 and V is TRBV10-2; no definite D call. V lost 4 bases and J lost 7, with 7 bases in between. CDR1 is WSHSY and CDR2 is SAAADI in the germline V gene. The CDR3 extends over 12 amino acids.

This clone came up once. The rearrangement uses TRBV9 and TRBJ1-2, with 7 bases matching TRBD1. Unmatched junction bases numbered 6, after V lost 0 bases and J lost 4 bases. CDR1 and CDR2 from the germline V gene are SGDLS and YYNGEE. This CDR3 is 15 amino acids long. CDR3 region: CASSVAEGAVYGYTF. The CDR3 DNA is TGTGCCAGCAGCGTAGCAGAGGGGGCGGTCTATGGCTACACCTTC.

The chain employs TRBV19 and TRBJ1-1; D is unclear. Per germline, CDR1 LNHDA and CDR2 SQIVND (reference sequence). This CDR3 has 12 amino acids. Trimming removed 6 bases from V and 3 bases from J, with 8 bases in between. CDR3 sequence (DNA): TGTGCCAGTAGATCGGATCACACTGAAGCTTTCTTT. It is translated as CASRSDHTEAFF.

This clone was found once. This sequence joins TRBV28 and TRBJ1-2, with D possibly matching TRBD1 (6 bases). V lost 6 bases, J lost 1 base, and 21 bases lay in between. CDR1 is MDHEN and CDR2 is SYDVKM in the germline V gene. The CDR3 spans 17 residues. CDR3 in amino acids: CASRQGISRFYNYGYTF. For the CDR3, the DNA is TGTGCCAGCAGACAGGGTATCTCCCGCTTTTATAACTATGGCTACACCTTC.

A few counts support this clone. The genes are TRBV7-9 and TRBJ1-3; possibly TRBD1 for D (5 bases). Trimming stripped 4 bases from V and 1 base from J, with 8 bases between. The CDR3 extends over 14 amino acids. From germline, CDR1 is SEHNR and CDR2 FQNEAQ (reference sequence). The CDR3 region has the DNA TGTGCCAGCAGCTCCCGGACATCTGGAAACACCATATATTTT. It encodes CASSSRTSGNTIYF.

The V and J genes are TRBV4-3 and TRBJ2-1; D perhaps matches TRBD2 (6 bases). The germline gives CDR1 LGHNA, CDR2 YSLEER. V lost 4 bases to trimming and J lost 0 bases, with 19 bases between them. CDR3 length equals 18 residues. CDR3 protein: CASSPNPIIADSYNEQFF. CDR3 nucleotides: TGCGCCAGCAGCCCTAACCCGATAATAGCGGACTCCTACAATGAGCAGTTCTTC.

CDR3 sequence reads: CASSQATGPLNTEAFF. The CDR3 DNA reads as TGTGCCAGCAGCCAAGCCACAGGGCCATTGAACACTGAAGCTTTCTTT. The chain uses TRBV4-2 and TRBJ1-1; D may be TRBD1 (6 bases). Looked up from germline, CDR1 is LGHNA and CDR2 is YNFKEQ. This CDR3 has 16 residues. Deletions cut 1 base from V and 0 bases from J, with 12 bases between.

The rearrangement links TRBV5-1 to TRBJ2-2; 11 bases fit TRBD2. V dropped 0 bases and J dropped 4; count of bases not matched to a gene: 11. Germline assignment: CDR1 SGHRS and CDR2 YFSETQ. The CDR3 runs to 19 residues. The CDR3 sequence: CASSLEAGGLAAFTGELFF. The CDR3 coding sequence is TGCGCCAGCAGCTTGGAGGCCGGGGGACTAGCGGCTTTCACCGGGGAGCTGTTTTTT.

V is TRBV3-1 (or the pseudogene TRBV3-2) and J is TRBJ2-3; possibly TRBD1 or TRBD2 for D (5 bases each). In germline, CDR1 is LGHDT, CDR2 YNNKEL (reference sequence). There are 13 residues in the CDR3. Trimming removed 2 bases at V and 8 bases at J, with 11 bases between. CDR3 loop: CASSQPERGTQYF. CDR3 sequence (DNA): TGTGCCAGCAGCCAACCTGAGAGGGGTACGCAGTATTTT.